This T cell receptor (beta chain) was found in a study of blood T cell repertoires in COVID-19. Study details: PBMCs, B-cell-depleted T cells, or T cells were the source of the cDNA or gDNA that made up the material.

This clone occurred a few times. CDR3 length: 15 amino acids. Germline V gene sequence: CDR1 LNHDA, CDR2 SQIVND (reference sequence). Trimming took 6 bases from V and 1 from J, leaving 13 bases between them. Libraries were prepared by immunoSEQ multiplex PCR; TCRdb keeps only in-frame clonotypes and omits some of them. The table has 65,000 to 90,000 clones, roughly 88% seen once. The receptor's source is a man aged 45-60 years with active COVID-19. This chain connects TRBV19 to TRBJ1-5, with D unclear. The source material was peripheral blood. The CDR3 DNA sequence: TGTGCCAGTAGCTGGGTAGGCGGGAGCAATCAGCCCCAGCATTTT. It encodes CASSWVGGSNQPQHF.